These T cell receptor beta chains were read from a single sample in a study of blood T cells in healthy people across ages. TCRdb fed the 5' RACE reads into MiXCR, producing one record per CDR3 protein. The table has about 1,800,000 distinct CDR3 sequences, 28% seen once. Sequencing was performed on blood. The receptors originated from a woman in her twenties or thirties in good health. Each CDR3 is given with its conserved first and last residue. The D gene is left open where the match is weak. Clone size is given for some rows only: seen once, a few or many times, or a class if the clone is expanded.

j_gene: TRBJ1-4; abundance: few; d_gene: NA; v_gene: TRBV6-6; CDR3nt: TGTGCCAGCAGTTACCCGTCCCGAGAACTGTTTTTT; CDR3aa: CASSYPSRELFF
j_gene: TRBJ2-3; abundance: NA; d_gene: NA; v_gene: TRBV18; CDR3nt: TGTGCCAGCTCACCACAGCCCCGGGGGCCCACAGATACGCAGTATTTT; CDR3aa: CASSPQPRGPTDTQYF
j_gene: TRBJ2-3; abundance: NA; d_gene: NA; v_gene: TRBV7-2; CDR3nt: TGTGCCAGCACCATCCCCGCCCGAGTTACGCAGTATTTT; CDR3aa: CASTIPARVTQYF
j_gene: TRBJ2-3; abundance: NA; d_gene: TRBD2; v_gene: TRBV5-1; CDR3nt: TGCGCCAGCCTTAGAGCGGGGGGAGTCACAGATACGCAGTATTTT; CDR3aa: CASLRAGGVTDTQYF
j_gene: TRBJ2-7; abundance: many; d_gene: NA; v_gene: TRBV7-8; CDR3nt: TGTGCCAGCAGCGGGTATAGCGGTCGATCCTACGAGCAGTACTTC; CDR3aa: CASSGYSGRSYEQYF
j_gene: TRBJ2-6; abundance: few; d_gene: NA; v_gene: TRBV7-9; CDR3nt: TGTGCCAGCGGGGCAGGAGTTTCTGGGGCCAACGTCCTGACTTTC; CDR3aa: CASGAGVSGANVLTF
j_gene: TRBJ2-5; abundance: many; d_gene: TRBD1; v_gene: TRBV5-1; CDR3nt: TGCGCCAGCAGCTTTCAGGCCAGGACAGGGAGTGAGACCCAGTACTTC; CDR3aa: CASSFQARTGSETQYF
j_gene: TRBJ2-5; abundance: NA; d_gene: TRBD1; v_gene: TRBV7-9; CDR3nt: TGTGCCAGCATCCTAGACAGGGGGGCAGAGACCCAGTACTTC; CDR3aa: CASILDRGAETQYF
j_gene: TRBJ2-1; abundance: few; d_gene: NA; v_gene: TRBV7-9; CDR3nt: TGTGCCAGCAGCTTACGCCCCGCACGAGGGAGCTCCTACAATGAGCAGTTCTTC; CDR3aa: CASSLRPARGSSYNEQFF
j_gene: TRBJ2-2; abundance: NA; d_gene: NA; v_gene: TRBV30; CDR3nt: TGTGCCTGGAGGGGCGCGGGGAACACCGGGGAGCTGTTTTTT; CDR3aa: CAWRGAGNTGELFF
j_gene: TRBJ2-7; abundance: NA; d_gene: NA; v_gene: TRBV21-1; CDR3nt: TGTGCCAGCAACAAAAAGGGACAGGGGGCACGACTAGCGGGAAACCACGAGCAGTACTTC; CDR3aa: CASNKKGQGARLAGNHEQYF
j_gene: TRBJ2-7; abundance: NA; d_gene: TRBD2; v_gene: TRBV2; CDR3nt: TGTGCCAGCGGGAGCGGGAGGGTTACCTACGAGCAGTACTTC; CDR3aa: CASGSGRVTYEQYF
j_gene: TRBJ2-1; abundance: many; d_gene: NA; v_gene: TRBV20-1; CDR3nt: TGCAGTGCTCTCTTTTGGACAGCCTCCAATGAGCAGTTCTTC; CDR3aa: CSALFWTASNEQFF
j_gene: TRBJ1-2; abundance: few; d_gene: TRBD1; v_gene: TRBV20-1; CDR3nt: TGCAGTGCCCCGGACAGGGTGGGTGGCTACACCTTC; CDR3aa: CSAPDRVGGYTF
j_gene: TRBJ2-5; abundance: many; d_gene: TRBD1; v_gene: TRBV28; CDR3nt: TGTGCCAGCAGTTCACCCGGGACAGAGGGAGAGACCCAGTACTTC; CDR3aa: CASSSPGTEGETQYF
j_gene: TRBJ2-7; abundance: NA; d_gene: NA; v_gene: TRBV10-3; CDR3nt: TGTGCCATCAGTGGGGGCCAAAGCGACGAGCAGTACTTC; CDR3aa: CAISGGQSDEQYF
j_gene: TRBJ2-1; abundance: once; d_gene: NA; v_gene: TRBV9; CDR3nt: TGTGCCAGCAGCGTAGCGTTTGCGGAGCAGTTCTTC; CDR3aa: CASSVAFAEQFF
j_gene: TRBJ2-7; abundance: few; d_gene: NA; v_gene: TRBV7-8; CDR3nt: TGTGCCAGCAGCCTCCGGGACACCGGCGGGGAGCAGTACTTC; CDR3aa: CASSLRDTGGEQYF
j_gene: TRBJ2-7; abundance: NA; d_gene: TRBD2; v_gene: TRBV7-2; CDR3nt: TGTGCCAGCAGTTCGGGACTAGCGGGAGGGGCAAGCTCCTACAATGAGCAGTACTTC; CDR3aa: CASSSGLAGGASSYNEQYF
j_gene: TRBJ1-5; abundance: NA; d_gene: TRBD1; v_gene: TRBV7-9; CDR3nt: TGTGCCAGCAGCTCTTCCGGGACAGGGGGCTGGCAGCCCCAGCATTTT; CDR3aa: CASSSSGTGGWQPQHF
j_gene: TRBJ1-6; abundance: NA; d_gene: TRBD1; v_gene: TRBV18; CDR3nt: TGTGCCAGTTCCAATGGACAGGCCAGCTCCTATAATTCACCCCTCCACTTT; CDR3aa: CASSNGQASSYNSPLHF
j_gene: TRBJ2-2; abundance: NA; d_gene: TRBD1; v_gene: TRBV5-5; CDR3nt: TGTGCCAGCAGCCACAGGGGACGCGGGGAGCTGTTTTTT; CDR3aa: CASSHRGRGELFF
j_gene: TRBJ1-1; abundance: NA; d_gene: NA; v_gene: TRBV7-2; CDR3nt: TGTGCCAGCAGCTCCCGGATAGTTATGGACACTGAAGCTTTCTTT; CDR3aa: CASSSRIVMDTEAFF